This TCR beta chain derives from a study of blood T cell repertoires in COVID-19. TCRdb's table, derived via immunoSEQ multiplex PCR, lists solely in-frame clones and lacks some. The sample records some 210,000 clones, approximately 80% being singletons. Germline-derived CDR1 and CDR2 are LGHNT and FRNRAP. The CDR3 extends over 15 amino acids. Trimming removed 2 bases at V and 5 bases at J, with 15 bases between. Sequenced: PBMCs or T cells enriched from blood (not recorded which). The chain carries TRBV12-5 and TRBJ2-5; D might be TRBD1 (6 bases). The TCR was taken from a woman in her forties or fifties with acute COVID-19. The CDR3 reads CASGLRFTQGETQYF. CDR3 coding DNA: TGTGCTAGTGGTTTGCGGTTCACCCAGGGGGAGACCCAGTACTTC.